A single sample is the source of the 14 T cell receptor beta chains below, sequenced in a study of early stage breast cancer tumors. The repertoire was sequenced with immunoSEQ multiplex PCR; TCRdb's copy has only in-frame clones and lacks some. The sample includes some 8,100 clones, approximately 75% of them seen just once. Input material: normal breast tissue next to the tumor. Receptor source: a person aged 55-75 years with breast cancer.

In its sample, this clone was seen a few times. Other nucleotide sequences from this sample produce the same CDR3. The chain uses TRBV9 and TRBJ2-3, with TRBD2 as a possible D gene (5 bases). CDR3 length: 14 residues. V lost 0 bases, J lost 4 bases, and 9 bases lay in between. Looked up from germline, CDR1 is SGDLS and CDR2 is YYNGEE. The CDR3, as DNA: TGTGCCAGCAGCGTAGGGGTTAGCGCAGATACGCAGTATTTT. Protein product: CASSVGVSADTQYF.

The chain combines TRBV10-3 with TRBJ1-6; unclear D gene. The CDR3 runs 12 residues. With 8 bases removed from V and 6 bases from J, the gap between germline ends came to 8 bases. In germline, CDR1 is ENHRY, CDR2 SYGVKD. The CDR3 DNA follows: TGTGCCATCGGGGAGCTTAATTCACCCCTCCACTTT. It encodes CAIGELNSPLHF.

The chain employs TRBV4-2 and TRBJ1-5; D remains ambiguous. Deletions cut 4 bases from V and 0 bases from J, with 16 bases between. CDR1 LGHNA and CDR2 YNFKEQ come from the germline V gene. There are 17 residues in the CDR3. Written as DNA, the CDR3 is TGTGCCAGCAGCCCATCGGACGATCCCTATAGCAATCAGCCCCAGCATTTT. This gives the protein CASSPSDDPYSNQPQHF.

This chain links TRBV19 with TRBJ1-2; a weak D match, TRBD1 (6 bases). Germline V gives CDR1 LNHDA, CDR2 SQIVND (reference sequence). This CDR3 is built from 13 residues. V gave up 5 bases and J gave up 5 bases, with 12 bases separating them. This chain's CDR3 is CASSAGTHYGYTF. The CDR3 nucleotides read TGTGCCAGTAGTGCCGGGACACATTATGGCTACACCTTC.

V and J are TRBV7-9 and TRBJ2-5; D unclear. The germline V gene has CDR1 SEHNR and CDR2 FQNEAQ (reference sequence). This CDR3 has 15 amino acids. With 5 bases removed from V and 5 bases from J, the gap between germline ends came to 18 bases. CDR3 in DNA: TGTGCCAGCAGCCCGAGGAGACGATCTCAGGAGACCCAGTACTTC. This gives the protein CASSPRRRSQETQYF.

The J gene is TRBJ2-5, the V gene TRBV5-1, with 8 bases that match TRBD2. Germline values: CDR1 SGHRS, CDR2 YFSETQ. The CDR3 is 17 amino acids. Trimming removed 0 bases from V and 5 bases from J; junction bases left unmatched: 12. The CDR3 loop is CASSLGVYSGSQETQYF. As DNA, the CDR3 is TGCGCCAGCAGCTTGGGAGTCTACAGCGGGAGTCAGGAGACCCAGTACTTC.

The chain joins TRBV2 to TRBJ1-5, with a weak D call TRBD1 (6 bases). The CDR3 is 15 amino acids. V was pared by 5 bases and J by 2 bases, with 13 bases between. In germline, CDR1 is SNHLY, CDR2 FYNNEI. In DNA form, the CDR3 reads TGTGCCAGCAGTCTTCAGGGGTCAGGCAATCAGCCCCAGCATTTT. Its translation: CASSLQGSGNQPQHF.

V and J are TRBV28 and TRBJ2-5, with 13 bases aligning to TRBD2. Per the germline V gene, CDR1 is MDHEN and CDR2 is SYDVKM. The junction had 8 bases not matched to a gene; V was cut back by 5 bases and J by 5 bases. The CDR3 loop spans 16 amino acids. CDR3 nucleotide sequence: TGTGCCAGCAGTACACGGACTAGCGGGAGAAGGGAGACCCAGTACTTC. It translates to CASSTRTSGRRETQYF.

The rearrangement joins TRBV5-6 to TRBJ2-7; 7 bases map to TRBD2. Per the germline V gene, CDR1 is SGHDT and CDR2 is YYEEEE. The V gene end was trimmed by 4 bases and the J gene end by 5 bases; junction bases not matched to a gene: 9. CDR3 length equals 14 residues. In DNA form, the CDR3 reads TGTGCCAGCAGCGTCGGGTCTAGCGGCCACGAGCAGTACTTC. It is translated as CASSVGSSGHEQYF.

Here the CDR3 reads CAWARQRASPLHF. As DNA, the CDR3 is TGTGCCTGGGCACGACAAAGGGCTTCACCCCTCCACTTT. V usage is TRBV30 and J usage is TRBJ1-6; D is unclear. Trimming cost V 5 bases and J 9 bases, with 14 bases left between them. Per germline, CDR1 GTSNPN and CDR2 SVGIG (reference sequence). The CDR3 extends over 13 amino acids. Together with reference TRBV30 and TRBJ1-6, the CDR3 gives the full variable domain: SQTIHQWPATLVQPVGSPLSLECTVEGTSNPNLYWYRQAAGRGLQLLFYSVGIGQISSEVPQNLSASRPQDRQFILSSKKLLLSDSGFYLCAWARQRASPLHFGNGTRLTVT.

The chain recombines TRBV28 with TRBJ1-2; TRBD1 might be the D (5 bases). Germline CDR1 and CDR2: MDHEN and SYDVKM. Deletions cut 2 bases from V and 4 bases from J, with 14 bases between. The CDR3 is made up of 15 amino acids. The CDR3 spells CASSLPQGLPYGYTF. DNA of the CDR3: TGTGCCAGCAGTTTACCGCAGGGACTTCCCTATGGCTACACCTTC.

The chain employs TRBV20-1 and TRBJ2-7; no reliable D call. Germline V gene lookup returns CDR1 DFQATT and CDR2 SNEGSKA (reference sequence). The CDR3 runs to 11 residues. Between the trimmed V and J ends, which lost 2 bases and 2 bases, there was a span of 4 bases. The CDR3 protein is CSARPTYEQYF. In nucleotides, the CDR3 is TGCAGTGCTAGACCGACCTACGAGCAGTACTTC.

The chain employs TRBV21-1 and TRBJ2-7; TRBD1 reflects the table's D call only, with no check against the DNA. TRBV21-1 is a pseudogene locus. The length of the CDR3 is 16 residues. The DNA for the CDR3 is TGTGCCAGCAGCAAAGTAACGGACAGGGGAGATTACGAGCAGTACTTC. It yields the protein CASSKVTDRGDYEQYF.

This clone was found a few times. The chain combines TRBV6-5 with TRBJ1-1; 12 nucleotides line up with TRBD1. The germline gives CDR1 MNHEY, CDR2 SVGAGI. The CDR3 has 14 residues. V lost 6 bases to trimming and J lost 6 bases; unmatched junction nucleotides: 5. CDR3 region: CASSLGTGGSEAFF. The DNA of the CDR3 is TGTGCCAGCAGCCTCGGGACAGGGGGCTCTGAAGCTTTCTTT.